This T cell receptor (beta chain) was captured in a study of T cell repertoires in cytomegalovirus infection. In TCRdb, the reads were re-called with MiXCR into one record per CDR3 protein. The sample consists of roughly 100,000 distinct CDR3 sequences, 35% to 50% of them appearing once. On this clonotype itself: Antigen unknown.

This clonotype was sampled from a human donor in good health (CMV status not recorded). Some clones in this sample may be carry-over from other donors' samples. Here the sequenced sample was CD8+ T cells from cultured PBMCs, taken from culture after CMV antigen stimulation.

CDR3 DNA: TGTGCCAGCACCTCGACTAGCGGGGCGGGAGATACGCAGTATTTT. Its translation is CASTSTSGAGDTQYF. The chain has TRBV6-1 and TRBJ2-3, with 11 bases identical to TRBD2. The CDR3 extends over 15 amino acids. The V gene end was trimmed by 7 bases and the J gene end by 5 bases; junction bases not matched to a gene: 8. Germline CDR1 and CDR2: MNHNS and SASEGT.